A selection of T cell receptor beta chains follows, all from one sample in a study of T cell responses to AZD1222 COVID-19 vaccine. Sequencing was performed with immunoSEQ multiplex PCR; in TCRdb, only in-frame clones are kept and a portion is missing. The repertoire includes approximately 130,000 clones, approximately 85% of them detected once, and 7.9% sits in the top ten. This specimen consisted of peripheral blood, obtained 28 days after the second dose of the MenACWY control vaccine. These receptors were collected from an adult who received the MenACWY meningococcal vaccine as a control. The CDR3 runs from the conserved cysteine through the conserved F or W. A D gene is named only where the DNA matches it firmly.

v_gene,d_gene,j_gene,CDR3nt,CDR3aa
TRBV24-1,TRBD1,TRBJ1-3,TGTGCCACCAGCGCGGGACAGGGAGTTGGAAACACCATATATTTT,CATSAGQGVGNTIYF
TRBV19,-,TRBJ1-4,TGTGCCAGTAGTCTCGCCGGTCCCGGGACGGTTGAAAAACTGTTTTTT,CASSLAGPGTVEKLFF
TRBV7-2,TRBD2,TRBJ2-7,TGTGCCAGCAGCTTAGGTCCCCCGGCTAGCGGGGTACACGAGCAGTACTTC,CASSLGPPASGVHEQYF
TRBV6-5,-,TRBJ1-5,TGTGCCAGCAGTTACGCCTATCAGCCCCAGCATTTT,CASSYAYQPQHF
TRBV5-1,TRBD1,TRBJ1-1,TGCGCCAGCAGCCGGGGACAGGGGTACCCTGAAGCTTTCTTT,CASSRGQGYPEAFF
TRBV29-1,-,TRBJ1-1,TGCAGCGTTGATAGAGGGGGAACTGAAGCTTTCTTT,CSVDRGGTEAFF
TRBV12-5,-,TRBJ1-6,TGTGCTAGTGGTTTGCCCACTCGACGGGAAGGGAATTCACCCCTCCACTTT,CASGLPTRREGNSPLHF
TRBV19,-,TRBJ1-5,TGTGCCAGTAGTCTCGATCGGAACAATCAGCCCCAGCATTTT,CASSLDRNNQPQHF
TRBV7-2,TRBD2,TRBJ2-6,TGTGCCAGCAGCTTATCGGGTAGCGGGGGGCCCTCTGGGGCCAACGTCCTGACTTTC,CASSLSGSGGPSGANVLTF
TRBV18,TRBD1,TRBJ1-1,TGTGCCAGCACCGACAGGGCGAACACTGAAGCTTTCTTT,CASTDRANTEAFF
TRBV3-1/TRBV3-2,-,TRBJ1-2,TGTGCCAGCAGCCAACTAGGGACGGATCGGGGCTACACCTTC,CASSQLGTDRGYTF
TRBV27,-,TRBJ1-6,TGTGCCAGCAGTTTATCTCCGGGGGGTTCAAAACAATCACCCCTCCACTTT,CASSLSPGGSKQSPLHF
TRBV11-3,-,TRBJ2-7,TGTGCCAGCAGCTTTGGGGGGCGCTCCTACGAGCAGTACTTC,CASSFGGRSYEQYF
TRBV27,-,TRBJ2-7,TGTGCCAGCAGTAGTTACTACGAGCAGTACTTC,CASSSYYEQYF
TRBV28,TRBD1,TRBJ1-6,TGTGCCAGCAGTTCCCTGGGACAGCGAAATTCACCCCTCCACTTT,CASSSLGQRNSPLHF